One and the same sample provided the 5 T cell receptor beta chains below, sequenced in a study of blood T cell repertoires in COVID-19. TCRdb's copy holds only in-frame clones and misses some; the assay was immunoSEQ multiplex PCR. The top ten hold about 9% of the sample, which has under 250,000 clones, around 83% seen once. The sequenced sample was peripheral blood. The receptors derive from a man in his forties or fifties with active or convalescent COVID-19.

This rearrangement joins TRBV2 to TRBJ1-4, with 12 nucleotides matching TRBD1. The CDR3 runs 15 residues. Germline-derived CDR1 and CDR2 are SNHLY and FYNNEI. The trim removed 7 bases at V and 5 bases at J, leaving 5 bases unmatched. The CDR3 nucleotides read TGTGCCAGCAAGGGGACAGGGGGCTCCAATGAAAAACTGTTTTTT. It translates to CASKGTGGSNEKLFF.

V and J are TRBV7-3 and TRBJ2-7; weak D call: TRBD1 (6 bases). Germline assignment: CDR1 SGHTA and CDR2 FQGTGA. V was shortened by 0 bases and J by 6 bases, with 12 bases between the two germline ends. The CDR3 spans 14 residues. The CDR3 region has the DNA TGTGCCAGCAGCTTAACGGCCGGGACATCCGAGCAGTACTTC. Amino acids: CASSLTAGTSEQYF.

This chain links TRBV2 with TRBJ1-3; D gene uncertain. V was trimmed by 6 bases and J by 0 bases, leaving 6 bases between them. The germline gives CDR1 SNHLY, CDR2 FYNNEI. The CDR3 totals 13 residues. As DNA, the CDR3 is TGTGCCAGCAGGGGAGTCTCTGGAAACACCATATATTTT. Translating gives CASRGVSGNTIYF.

The chain employs TRBV27 and TRBJ2-2; 14 nucleotides align to TRBD2. The CDR3 is made up of 16 amino acids. J was trimmed by 4 bases and V by 7 bases; bases with no gene match: 5. Germline CDR1 is MNHEY and CDR2 is SMNVEV (reference sequence). The CDR3 protein is CASTPGLAGVTGELFF. CDR3 nucleotides: TGTGCCAGCACCCCGGGACTAGCGGGAGTCACCGGGGAGCTGTTTTTT.

The chain is built from TRBV7-8 and TRBJ2-7; TRBD1 is a possible D gene (6 bases). V was trimmed by 5 bases and J by 1 base, leaving 12 bases between them. This CDR3 is built from 14 residues. The germline V gene has CDR1 SGHVS and CDR2 FQNEAQ. The CDR3 protein is CASSPDRLSYEQYF. The CDR3 DNA reads as TGTGCCAGCAGCCCCGACAGGTTATCCTACGAGCAGTACTTC.